The clone carrying this TCR beta chain was seen more than once but under ten times. The data belong to a study of identical twins. From the 5' RACE reads, TCRdb called clonotypes with MiXCR, one entry per CDR3 protein. The data show approximately 230,000 distinct CDR3 sequences, around 15% seen once. There were only healthy Caucasians among the donors. The source material was memory (CD45RO+) T cells sorted from blood. The source of this sequence is a woman between 18 and 29 years old in good health.

The CDR3 region has the DNA TGTGCCAGCAGCCCGGGACTAGACTCCTACAATGAGCAGTTCTTC. Translated, it gives CASSPGLDSYNEQFF. The chain links TRBV7-3 to TRBJ2-1; 8 nucleotides agree with TRBD2. There are 15 residues in the CDR3. V lost 5 bases to trimming and J lost 0 bases; unmatched junction nucleotides: 3. Germline V lookup: CDR1 SGHTA, CDR2 FQGTGA.